Here is one T cell receptor (beta chain) with its context. Its binding antigen is unknown. No clone much larger than this one lies a single base away; base qualities are absent. The trial excluded patients who had a history of autoimmune disease or were on systemic immunosuppression. Peripheral blood for TCR sequencing was collected from all dose cohorts at baseline, on cycle 4 day 1, and on cycle 7 day 1. Samples came from an open-label, multicenter, first-in-human phase I dose-escalation trial of ivuxolimab. Adults with locally advanced or metastatic head and neck squamous cell, hepatocellular, melanoma or renal cell carcinoma were enrolled in the trial. CD4+ and CD8+ T cells were sorted separately from peripheral blood before TCR sequencing. This specimen comes from a study of OX40 agonist ivuxolimab in advanced cancers. Background on the whole study: Ivuxolimab was a fully human IgG2 agonistic monoclonal antibody targeting the costimulatory receptor OX40 (CD134). Partial responses occurred in three dose-escalation patients, of whom one had hepatocellular carcinoma and two had cutaneous melanoma. Peripheral TCRbeta sequencing was intended to test whether TCR sequence diversity was altered and clonal T-cell expansion was caused by ivuxolimab. The paper covers the monotherapy dose-escalation part of the phase I ivuxolimab trial, which included N of about 51 patients. Of the approximately 50 dose-escalation patients, hepatocellular carcinoma was present in roughly 19, melanoma in approximately 15, renal cell carcinoma in 9 and head and neck cancer in 9. Prior anti-PD-1, anti-PD-L1 or anti-CTLA-4 therapy was permitted, and checkpoint inhibitors had been received by about 36% of dose-escalation patients. In the dose-escalation cohort, 82.7% of patients were male, and the mean age was approximately 60 years, with a range of roughly 23 to 85. Intravenous ivuxolimab was administered to patients every 2 weeks at six dose levels: 0.01, 0.1, 0.3, 1.5, 3 and 10 mg/kg.

For sequencing of the TCRbeta CDR3 region, genomic DNA was extracted from the sorted cells. TCRbeta CDR3 regions were sequenced using the immunoSEQ Assay. TCRdb re-hosts the immuneACCESS table, in-frame sequences only. Its copies lack some clones; in the studies checked, an unresolved V gene accounts for under half of them, and the cause for the rest is not known. This sample lists roughly 28,000 clones; 83% were detected once. Jointly, the top ten make up more than 10% of the sample. Points the paper makes about the study in general: Low levels of normalized T-cell clonal expansion were also seen in some nonresponding patients. After ivuxolimab, more expanded clones were found on average in CD8+ T cells than in CD4+ T cells. Partial responders in the 0.1-3.0 mg/kg groups had among the lowest normalized peripheral clonal expansion, especially among CD8+ T cells. The antigen specificity of the clonally expanded peripheral T cells was not determined. At doses of 0.1 to 3.0 mg/kg, clonal expansion of both CD4+ and CD8+ T cells in blood was seen between baseline and week 6.

The sequences come from CD4+ or CD8+ T cells sorted from blood, collected in a trial of the OX40 agonist ivuxolimab. The clonotype was recovered from an adult with an advanced solid tumor such as melanoma, head and neck, liver or kidney cancer.

CDR3 region: CASSFIGTANEKLFF. The nucleotide sequence reads as follows: TGTGCCAGCAGCTTTATAGGTACAGCTAATGAAAAACTGTTTTTT. This sequence uses TRBV11-2 and TRBJ1-4; too little of a D gene remains to name it. The CDR3 runs 15 residues from the cysteine to the phenylalanine. Only the CDR3 portion is preserved as DNA: 45 bases, with reading frame beginning at the first base. A distance of 11 bases separates the germline ends of V and J, which lose 3 bases and 3 bases respectively. The germline V gene encodes CDR1 SGHAT and CDR2 FQNNGV.